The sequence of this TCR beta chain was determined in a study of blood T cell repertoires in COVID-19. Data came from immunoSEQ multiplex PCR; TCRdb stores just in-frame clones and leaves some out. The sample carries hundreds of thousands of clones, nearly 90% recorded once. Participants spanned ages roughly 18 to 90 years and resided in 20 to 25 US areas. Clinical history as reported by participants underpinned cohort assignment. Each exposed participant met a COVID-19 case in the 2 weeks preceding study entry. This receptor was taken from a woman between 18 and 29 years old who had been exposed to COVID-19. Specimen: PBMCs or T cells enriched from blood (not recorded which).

CDR3 in amino acids: CASNHRGRPPGGYTF. The CDR3 DNA reads TGTGCCAGCAATCACAGGGGCCGTCCCCCAGGTGGCTACACCTTC. The V call is TRBV28, the J call TRBJ1-2, with 7 bases aligning to TRBD1. J was trimmed by 7 bases and V by 7 bases; bases with no gene match: 15. This CDR3 spans 15 amino acids. Germline V gene data show CDR1 as MDHEN and CDR2 as SYDVKM.